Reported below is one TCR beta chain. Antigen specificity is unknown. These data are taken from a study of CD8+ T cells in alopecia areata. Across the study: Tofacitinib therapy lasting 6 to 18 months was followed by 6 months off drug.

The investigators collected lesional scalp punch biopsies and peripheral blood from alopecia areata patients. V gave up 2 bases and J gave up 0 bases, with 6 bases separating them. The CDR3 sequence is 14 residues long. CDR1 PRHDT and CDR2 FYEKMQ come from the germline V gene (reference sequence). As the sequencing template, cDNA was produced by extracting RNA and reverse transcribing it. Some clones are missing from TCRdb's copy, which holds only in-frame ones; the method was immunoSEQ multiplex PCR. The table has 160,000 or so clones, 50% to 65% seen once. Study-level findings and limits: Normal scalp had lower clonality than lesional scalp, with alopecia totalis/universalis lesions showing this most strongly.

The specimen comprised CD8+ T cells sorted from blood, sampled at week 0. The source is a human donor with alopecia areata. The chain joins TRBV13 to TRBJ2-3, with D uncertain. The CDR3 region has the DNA TGTGCCAGCAGCTTAAAATCAAGCACAGATACGCAGTATTTT. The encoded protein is CASSLKSSTDTQYF.